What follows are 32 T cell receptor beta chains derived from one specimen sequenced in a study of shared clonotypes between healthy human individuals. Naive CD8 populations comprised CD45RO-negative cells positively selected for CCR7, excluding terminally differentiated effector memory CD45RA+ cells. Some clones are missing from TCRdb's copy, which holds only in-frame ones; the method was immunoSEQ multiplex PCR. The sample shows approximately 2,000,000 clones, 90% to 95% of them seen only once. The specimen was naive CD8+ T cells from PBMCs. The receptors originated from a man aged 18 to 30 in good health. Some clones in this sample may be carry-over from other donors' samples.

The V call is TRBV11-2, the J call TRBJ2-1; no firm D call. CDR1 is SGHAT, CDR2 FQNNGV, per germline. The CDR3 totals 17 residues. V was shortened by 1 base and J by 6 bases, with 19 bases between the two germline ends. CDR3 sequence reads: CASSLASRATRSNEQFF. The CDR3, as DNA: TGTGCCAGCAGCTTAGCTTCCCGGGCTACCCGAAGCAATGAGCAGTTCTTC.

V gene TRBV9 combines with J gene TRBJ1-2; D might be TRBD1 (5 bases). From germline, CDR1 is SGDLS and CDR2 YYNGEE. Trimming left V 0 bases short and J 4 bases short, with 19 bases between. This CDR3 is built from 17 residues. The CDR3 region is CASSVALSPTGSYGYTF. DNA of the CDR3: TGTGCCAGCAGCGTAGCTCTTTCCCCCACAGGATCCTATGGCTACACCTTC. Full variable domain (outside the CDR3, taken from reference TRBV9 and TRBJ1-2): DSGVTQTPKHLITATGQRVTLRCSPRSGDLSVYWYQQSLDQGLQFLIQYYNGEERAKGNILERFSAQQFPDLHSELNLSSLELGDSALYFCASSVALSPTGSYGYTFGSGTRLTVV.

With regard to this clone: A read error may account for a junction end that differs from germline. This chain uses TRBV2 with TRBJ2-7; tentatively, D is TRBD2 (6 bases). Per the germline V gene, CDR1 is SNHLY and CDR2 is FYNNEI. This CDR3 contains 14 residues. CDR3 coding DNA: TGTGCCAGCATTGAAACGGAGGCGGGATACGAGCAGTACTTC. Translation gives CASIETEAGYEQYF.

The CDR3 sequence is CASSPARSSYNEQFF. CDR3 DNA: TGTGCCAGCAGCCCGGCCCGTTCCTCCTACAATGAGCAGTTCTTC. The rearrangement links TRBV7-9 to TRBJ2-1; D uncertain. CDR1 is SEHNR, CDR2 FQNEAQ, per germline (reference sequence). The CDR3 totals 15 residues. Trimming took 5 bases from V and 0 from J, leaving 11 bases between them.

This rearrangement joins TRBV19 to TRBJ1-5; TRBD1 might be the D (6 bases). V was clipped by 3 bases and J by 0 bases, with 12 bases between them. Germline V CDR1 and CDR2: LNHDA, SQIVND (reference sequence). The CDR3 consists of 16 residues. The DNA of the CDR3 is TGTGCCAGTAGTATCTCCGGGACACCTAGCAATCAGCCCCAGCATTTT. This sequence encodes CASSISGTPSNQPQHF. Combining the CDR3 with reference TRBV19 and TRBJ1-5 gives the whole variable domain DGGITQSPKYLFRKEGQNVTLSCEQNLNHDAMYWYRQDPGQGLRLIYYSQIVNDFQKGDIAEGYSVSREKKESFPLTVTSAQKNPTAFYLCASSISGTPSNQPQHFGDGTRLSIL.

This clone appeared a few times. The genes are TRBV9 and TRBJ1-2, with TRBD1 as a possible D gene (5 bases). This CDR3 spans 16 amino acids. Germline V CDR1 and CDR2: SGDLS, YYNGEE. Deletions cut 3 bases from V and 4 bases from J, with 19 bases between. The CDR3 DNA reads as TGTGCCAGCAGCGCGCGCTCTCAGGGAGGCGGCTATGGCTACACCTTC. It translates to CASSARSQGGGYGYTF.

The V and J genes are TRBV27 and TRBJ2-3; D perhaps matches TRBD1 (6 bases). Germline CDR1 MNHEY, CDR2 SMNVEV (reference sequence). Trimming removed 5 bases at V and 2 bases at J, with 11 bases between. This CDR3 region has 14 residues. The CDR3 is CASSPRQVTDTQYF. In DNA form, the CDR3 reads TGTGCCAGCAGTCCTCGACAGGTCACAGATACGCAGTATTTT.

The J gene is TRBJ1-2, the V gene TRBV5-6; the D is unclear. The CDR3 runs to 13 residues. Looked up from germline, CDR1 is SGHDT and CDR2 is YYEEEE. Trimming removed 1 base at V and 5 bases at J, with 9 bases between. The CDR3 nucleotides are TGTGCCAGCAGCTTGATAACAGAGTATGGCTACACCTTC. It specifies CASSLITEYGYTF.

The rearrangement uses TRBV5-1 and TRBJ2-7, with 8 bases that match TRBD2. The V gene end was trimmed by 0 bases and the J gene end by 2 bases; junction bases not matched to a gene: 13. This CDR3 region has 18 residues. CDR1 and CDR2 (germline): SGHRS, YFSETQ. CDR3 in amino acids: CASSLGPGSGKGAYEQYF. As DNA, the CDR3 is TGCGCCAGCAGCTTGGGCCCGGGTAGCGGGAAAGGGGCCTACGAGCAGTACTTC. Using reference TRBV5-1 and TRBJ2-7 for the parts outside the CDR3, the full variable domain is KAGVTQTPRYLIKTRGQQVTLSCSPISGHRSVSWYQQTPGQGLQFLFEYFSETQRNKGNFPGRFSGRQFSNSRSEMNVSTLELGDSALYLCASSLGPGSGKGAYEQYFGPGTRLTVT.

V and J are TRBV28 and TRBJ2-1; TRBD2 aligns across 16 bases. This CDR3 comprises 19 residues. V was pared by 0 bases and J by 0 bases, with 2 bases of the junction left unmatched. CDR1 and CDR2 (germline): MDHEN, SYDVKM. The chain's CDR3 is CASSLWGLAGGSSYNEQFF. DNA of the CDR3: TGTGCCAGCAGTTTATGGGGACTAGCGGGAGGGAGCTCCTACAATGAGCAGTTCTTC.

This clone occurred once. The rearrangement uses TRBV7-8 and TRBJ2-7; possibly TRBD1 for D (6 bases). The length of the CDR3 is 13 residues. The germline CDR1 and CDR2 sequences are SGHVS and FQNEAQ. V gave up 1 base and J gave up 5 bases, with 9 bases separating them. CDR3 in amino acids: CASSLDRDNEQYF. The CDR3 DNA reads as TGTGCCAGCAGCTTAGACAGGGACAACGAGCAGTACTTC.

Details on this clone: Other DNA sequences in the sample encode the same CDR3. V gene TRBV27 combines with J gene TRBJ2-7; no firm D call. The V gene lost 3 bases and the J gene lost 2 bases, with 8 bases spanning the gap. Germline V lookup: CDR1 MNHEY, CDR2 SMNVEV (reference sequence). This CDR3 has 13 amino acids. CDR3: CASSFGSTYEQYF. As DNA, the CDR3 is TGTGCCAGCAGTTTCGGGTCGACCTACGAGCAGTACTTC.

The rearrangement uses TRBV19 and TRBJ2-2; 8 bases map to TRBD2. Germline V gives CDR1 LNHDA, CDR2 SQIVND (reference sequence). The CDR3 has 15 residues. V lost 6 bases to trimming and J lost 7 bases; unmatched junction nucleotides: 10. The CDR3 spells CASRRGAQGNGELFF. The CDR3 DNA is TGTGCCAGTAGGCGGGGGGCGCAGGGGAACGGGGAGCTGTTTTTT. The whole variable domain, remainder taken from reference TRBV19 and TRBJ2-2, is DGGITQSPKYLFRKEGQNVTLSCEQNLNHDAMYWYRQDPGQGLRLIYYSQIVNDFQKGDIAEGYSVSREKKESFPLTVTSAQKNPTAFYLCASRRGAQGNGELFFGEGSRLTVL.

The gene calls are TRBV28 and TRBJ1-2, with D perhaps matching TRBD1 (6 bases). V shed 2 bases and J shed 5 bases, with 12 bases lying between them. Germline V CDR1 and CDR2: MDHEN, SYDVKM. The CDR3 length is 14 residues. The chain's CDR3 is CASSLRTVQYGYTF. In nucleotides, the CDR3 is TGTGCCAGCAGTTTACGGACAGTGCAGTATGGCTACACCTTC.

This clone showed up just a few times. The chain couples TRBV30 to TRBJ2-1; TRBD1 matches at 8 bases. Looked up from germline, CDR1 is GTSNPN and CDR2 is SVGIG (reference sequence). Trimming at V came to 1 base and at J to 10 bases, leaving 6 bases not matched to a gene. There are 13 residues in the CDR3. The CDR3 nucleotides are TGTGCCTGGAGTGACAGGGGGTGGCGGGAGCAGTTCTTC. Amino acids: CAWSDRGWREQFF.

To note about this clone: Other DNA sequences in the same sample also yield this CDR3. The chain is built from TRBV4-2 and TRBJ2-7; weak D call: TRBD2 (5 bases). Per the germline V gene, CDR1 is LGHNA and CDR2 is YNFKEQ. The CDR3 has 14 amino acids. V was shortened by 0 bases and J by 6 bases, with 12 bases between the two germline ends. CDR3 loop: CASSQDRGLGEQYF. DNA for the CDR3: TGTGCCAGCAGCCAAGACCGGGGATTGGGCGAGCAGTACTTC.

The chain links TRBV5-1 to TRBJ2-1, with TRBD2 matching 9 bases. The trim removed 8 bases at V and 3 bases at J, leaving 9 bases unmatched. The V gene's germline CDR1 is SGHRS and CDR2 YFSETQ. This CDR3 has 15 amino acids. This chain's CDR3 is CASRISGSHYNEQFF. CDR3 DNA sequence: TGCGCCAGTAGGATTAGCGGGAGCCACTACAATGAGCAGTTCTTC.

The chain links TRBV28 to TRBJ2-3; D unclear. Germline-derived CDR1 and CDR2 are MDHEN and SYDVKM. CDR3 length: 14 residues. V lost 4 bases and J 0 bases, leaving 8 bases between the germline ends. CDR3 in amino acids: CASSSYVSTDTQYF. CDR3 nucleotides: TGTGCCAGCAGTTCGTACGTAAGCACAGATACGCAGTATTTT.

In DNA form, the CDR3 reads TGTGCCAGCAGCTTCGGACAGCAATATGGGGCGAACACTGAAGCTTTCTTT. It specifies CASSFGQQYGANTEAFF. The chain uses TRBV7-9 and TRBJ1-1; possibly TRBD1 for D (6 bases). CDR3 length equals 17 residues. Trimming left V 3 bases short and J 1 base short, with 18 bases between. CDR1 SEHNR and CDR2 FQNEAQ come from the germline V gene (reference sequence).

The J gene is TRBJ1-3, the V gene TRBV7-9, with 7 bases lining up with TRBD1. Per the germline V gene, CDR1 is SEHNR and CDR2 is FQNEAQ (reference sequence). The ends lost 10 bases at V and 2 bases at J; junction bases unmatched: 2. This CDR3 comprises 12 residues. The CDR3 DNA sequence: TGTGCCACCCAGGGGGCTGGAAACACCATATATTTT. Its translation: CATQGAGNTIYF.

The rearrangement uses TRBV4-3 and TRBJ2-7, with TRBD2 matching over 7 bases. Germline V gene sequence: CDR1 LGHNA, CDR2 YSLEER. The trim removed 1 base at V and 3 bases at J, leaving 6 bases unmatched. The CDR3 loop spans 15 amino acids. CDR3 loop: CASSQGSGRNYEQYF. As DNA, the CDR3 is TGCGCCAGCAGCCAAGGTTCCGGGAGGAACTACGAGCAGTACTTC.

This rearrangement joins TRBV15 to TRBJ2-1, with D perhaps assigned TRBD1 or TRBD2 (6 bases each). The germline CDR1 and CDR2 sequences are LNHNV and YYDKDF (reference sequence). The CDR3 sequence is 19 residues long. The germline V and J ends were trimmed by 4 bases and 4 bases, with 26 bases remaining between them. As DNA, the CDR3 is TGTGCCACCAGCACCGGGGGCGAAGTCGTAGAGGGGAGGTACAATGAGCAGTTCTTC. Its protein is CATSTGGEVVEGRYNEQFF.

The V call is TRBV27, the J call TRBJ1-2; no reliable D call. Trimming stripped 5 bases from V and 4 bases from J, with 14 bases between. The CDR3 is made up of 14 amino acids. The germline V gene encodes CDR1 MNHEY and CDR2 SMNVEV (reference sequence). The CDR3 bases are TGTGCCAGCAGTCCCTCTGGGCAGATCTATGGCTACACCTTC. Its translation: CASSPSGQIYGYTF.

CDR3 sequence: CASSTDGLRTDTQYF. CDR3 sequence (DNA): TGTGCCAGCAGCACCGACGGATTGCGCACAGATACGCAGTATTTT. The V gene is TRBV14, the J gene TRBJ2-3, with no clear D. Trimming pared 5 bases from V and 1 base from J, leaving 13 bases between. The germline V gene encodes CDR1 SGHDN and CDR2 FVKESK. This CDR3 has 15 residues.

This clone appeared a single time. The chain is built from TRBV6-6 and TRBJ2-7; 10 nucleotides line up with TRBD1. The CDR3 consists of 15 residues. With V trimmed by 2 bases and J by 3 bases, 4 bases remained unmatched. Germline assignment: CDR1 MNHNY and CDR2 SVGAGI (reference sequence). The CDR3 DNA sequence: TGTGCCAGCAGTTACGGGGACAGGGGAGGCTACGAGCAGTACTTC. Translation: CASSYGDRGGYEQYF.

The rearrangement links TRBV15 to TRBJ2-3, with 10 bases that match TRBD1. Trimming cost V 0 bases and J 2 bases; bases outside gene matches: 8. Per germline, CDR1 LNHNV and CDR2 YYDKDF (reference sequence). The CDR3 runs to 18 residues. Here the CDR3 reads CATSRDGQGEPYTDTQYF. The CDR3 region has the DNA TGTGCCACCAGCAGAGATGGACAGGGGGAACCTTACACAGATACGCAGTATTTT.

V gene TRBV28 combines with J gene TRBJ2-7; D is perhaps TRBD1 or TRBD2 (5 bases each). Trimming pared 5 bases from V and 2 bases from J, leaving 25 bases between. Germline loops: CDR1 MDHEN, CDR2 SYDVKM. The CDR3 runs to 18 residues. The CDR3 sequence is CASSTLFPGTSVPYEQYF. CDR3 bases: TGTGCCAGCAGTACACTATTCCCCGGGACGTCGGTCCCCTACGAGCAGTACTTC.

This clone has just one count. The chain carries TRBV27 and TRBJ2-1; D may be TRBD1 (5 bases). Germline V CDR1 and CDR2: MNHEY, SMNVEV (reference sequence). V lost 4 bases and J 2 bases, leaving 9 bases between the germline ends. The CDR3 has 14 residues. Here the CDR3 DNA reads TGTGCCAGCAGTTCGCAGGGTGCCTACAATGAGCAGTTCTTC. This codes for CASSSQGAYNEQFF.

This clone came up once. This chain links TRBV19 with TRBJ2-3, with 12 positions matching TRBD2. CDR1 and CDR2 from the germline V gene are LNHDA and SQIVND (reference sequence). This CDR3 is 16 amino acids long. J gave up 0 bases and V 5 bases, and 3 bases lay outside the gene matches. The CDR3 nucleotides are TGTGCCAGTAGTTGGGGGACTAGCGGGAGCACAGATACGCAGTATTTT. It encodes CASSWGTSGSTDTQYF.

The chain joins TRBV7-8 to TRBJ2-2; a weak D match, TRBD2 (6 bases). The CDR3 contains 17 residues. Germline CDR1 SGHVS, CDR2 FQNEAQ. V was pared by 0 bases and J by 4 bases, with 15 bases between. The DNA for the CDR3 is TGTGCCAGCAGCTTAGCGTTCGGGGGTTCGGTCACCGGGGAGCTGTTTTTT. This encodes CASSLAFGGSVTGELFF. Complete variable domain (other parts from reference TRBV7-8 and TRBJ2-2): GAGVSQSPRYKVAKRGQDVALRCDPISGHVSLFWYQQALGQGPEFLTYFQNEAQLDKSGLPSDRFFAERPEGSVSTLKIQRTQQEDSAVYLCASSLAFGGSVTGELFFGEGSRLTVL.

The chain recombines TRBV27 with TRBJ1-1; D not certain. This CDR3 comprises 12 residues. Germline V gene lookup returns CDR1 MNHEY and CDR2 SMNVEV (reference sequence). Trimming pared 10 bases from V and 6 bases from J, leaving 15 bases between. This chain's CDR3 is CATHSIGAEAFF. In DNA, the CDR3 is TGTGCCACACACTCGATCGGGGCTGAAGCTTTCTTT.

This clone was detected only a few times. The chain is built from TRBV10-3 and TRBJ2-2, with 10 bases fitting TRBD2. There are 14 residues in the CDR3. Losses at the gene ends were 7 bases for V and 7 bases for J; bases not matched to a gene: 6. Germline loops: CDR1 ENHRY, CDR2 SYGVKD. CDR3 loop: CAIKAGGPYGELFF. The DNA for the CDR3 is TGTGCCATCAAAGCGGGAGGGCCATACGGGGAGCTGTTTTTT.